Sequencing of this T cell receptor (beta chain) was carried out in a study of radiotherapy plus CTLA-4 blockade in lung cancer. The study, taken as a whole, reports: There was expansion of tumor-derived TCR clones in blood after radiotherapy plus ipilimumab.

Concerning this clone itself: The antigen remains unidentified.

This CDR3 region has 14 residues. Looked up from germline, CDR1 is SGHRS and CDR2 is YFSETQ. Unmatched junction bases numbered 5, after V lost 1 base and J lost 8 bases. Assay: immunoSEQ multiplex PCR; the TCRdb copy retains only in-frame clones and omits some. Altogether 95,000 to 150,000 clones are present, 70% to 90% being singletons, with the ten largest covering 6.9%. The specimen comprised peripheral blood, sampled from a patient treated with radiotherapy plus ipilimumab. The chain uses TRBV5-1 and TRBJ2-1; 8 bases line up with TRBD2. This sequence originates from a human donor with non-small cell lung cancer that progressed on radiotherapy plus ipilimumab. The CDR3, as DNA: TGCGCCAGCAGCTTGACGGGAGGGAGATATGAGCAGTTCTTC. Its protein product is CASSLTGGRYEQFF.